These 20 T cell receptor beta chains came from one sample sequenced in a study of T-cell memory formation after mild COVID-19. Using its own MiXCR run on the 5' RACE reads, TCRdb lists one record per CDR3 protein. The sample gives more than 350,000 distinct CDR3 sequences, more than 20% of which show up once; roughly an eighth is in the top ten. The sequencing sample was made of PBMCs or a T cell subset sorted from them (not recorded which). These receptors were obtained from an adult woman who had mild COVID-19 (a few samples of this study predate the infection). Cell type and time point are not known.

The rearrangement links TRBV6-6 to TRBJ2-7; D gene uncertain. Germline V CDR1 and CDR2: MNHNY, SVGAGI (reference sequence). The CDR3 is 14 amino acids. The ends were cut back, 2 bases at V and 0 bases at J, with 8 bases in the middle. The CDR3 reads CASSYTAVSYEQYF. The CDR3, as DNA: TGTGCCAGCAGTTACACCGCAGTCTCCTACGAGCAGTACTTC.

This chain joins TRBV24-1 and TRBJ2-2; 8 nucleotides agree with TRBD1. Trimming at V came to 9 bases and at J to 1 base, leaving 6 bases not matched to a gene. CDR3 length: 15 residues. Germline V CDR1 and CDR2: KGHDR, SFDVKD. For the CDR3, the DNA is TGTGCCACCGGTGGACAGGGTTGGAACACCGGGGAGCTGTTTTTT. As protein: CATGGQGWNTGELFF.

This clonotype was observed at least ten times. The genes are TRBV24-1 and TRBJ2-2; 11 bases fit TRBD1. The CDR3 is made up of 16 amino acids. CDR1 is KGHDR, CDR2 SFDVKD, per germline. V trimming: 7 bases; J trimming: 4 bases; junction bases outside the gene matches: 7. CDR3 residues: CATRSTGTGGTGELFF. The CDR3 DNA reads TGTGCCACCAGAAGTACCGGGACAGGGGGCACCGGGGAGCTGTTTTTT.

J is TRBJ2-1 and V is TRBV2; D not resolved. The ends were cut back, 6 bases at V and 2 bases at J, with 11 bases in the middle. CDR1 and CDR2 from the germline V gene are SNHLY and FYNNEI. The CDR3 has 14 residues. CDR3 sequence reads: CASRMTYTYNEQFF. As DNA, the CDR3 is TGTGCCAGCAGGATGACTTATACCTACAATGAGCAGTTCTTC.

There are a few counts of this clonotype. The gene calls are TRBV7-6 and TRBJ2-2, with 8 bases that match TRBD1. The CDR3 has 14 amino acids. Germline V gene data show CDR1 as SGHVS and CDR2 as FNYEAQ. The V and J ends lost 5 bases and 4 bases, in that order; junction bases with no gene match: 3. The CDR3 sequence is CASSKTGVTGELFF. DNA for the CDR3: TGTGCCAGCAGCAAGACAGGGGTCACCGGGGAGCTGTTTTTT.

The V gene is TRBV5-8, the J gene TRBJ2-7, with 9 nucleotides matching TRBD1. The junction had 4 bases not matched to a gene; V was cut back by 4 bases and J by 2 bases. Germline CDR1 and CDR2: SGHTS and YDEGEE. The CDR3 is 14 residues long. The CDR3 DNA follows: TGTGCCAGCAGCCATGGGACAGGGCCCTACGAGCAGTACTTC. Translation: CASSHGTGPYEQYF. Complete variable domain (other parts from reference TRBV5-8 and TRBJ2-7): EAGVTQSPTHLIKTRGQQATLRCSPISGHTSVYWYQQALGLGLQFLLWYDEGEERNRGNFPPRFSGRQFPNYSSELNVNALELEDSALYLCASSHGTGPYEQYFGPGTRLTVT.

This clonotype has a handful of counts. CDR3 DNA: TGTGCCAGCAGCCGAACTGGAGATACGCAGTATTTT. It specifies CASSRTGDTQYF. V is TRBV3-1 and J is TRBJ2-3; D is ambiguous. V shed 4 bases and J shed 5 bases, with 7 bases lying between them. Germline CDR1 reads LGHDT; CDR2 reads YNNKEL (reference sequence). The CDR3 extends over 12 amino acids.

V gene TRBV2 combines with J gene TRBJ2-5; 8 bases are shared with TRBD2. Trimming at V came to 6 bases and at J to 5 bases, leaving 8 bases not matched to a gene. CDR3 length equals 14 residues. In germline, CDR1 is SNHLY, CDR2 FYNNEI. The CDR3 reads CASRAGAARETQYF. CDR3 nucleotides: TGTGCCAGCAGAGCGGGGGCCGCCAGGGAGACCCAGTACTTC.

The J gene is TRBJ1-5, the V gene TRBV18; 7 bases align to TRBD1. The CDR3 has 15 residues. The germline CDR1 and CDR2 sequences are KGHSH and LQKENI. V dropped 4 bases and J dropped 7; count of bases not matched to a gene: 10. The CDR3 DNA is TGTGCCAGCTCACTTTTCGACAGGGTAGGACAGCCCCAGCATTTT. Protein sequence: CASSLFDRVGQPQHF.

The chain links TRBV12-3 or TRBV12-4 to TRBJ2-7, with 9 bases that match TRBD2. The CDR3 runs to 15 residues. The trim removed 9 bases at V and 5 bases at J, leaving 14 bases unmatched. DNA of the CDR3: TGTGCCAGGAGCCGAACCCGCGGGGGGGGGAACGAGCAGTACTTC. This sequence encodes CARSRTRGGGNEQYF.

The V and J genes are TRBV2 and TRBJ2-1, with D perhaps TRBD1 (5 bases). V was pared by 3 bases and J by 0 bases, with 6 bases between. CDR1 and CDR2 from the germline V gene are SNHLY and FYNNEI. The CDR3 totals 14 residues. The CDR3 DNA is TGTGCCAGCAGTGAGGACAACTCCTACAATGAGCAGTTCTTC. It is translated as CASSEDNSYNEQFF.

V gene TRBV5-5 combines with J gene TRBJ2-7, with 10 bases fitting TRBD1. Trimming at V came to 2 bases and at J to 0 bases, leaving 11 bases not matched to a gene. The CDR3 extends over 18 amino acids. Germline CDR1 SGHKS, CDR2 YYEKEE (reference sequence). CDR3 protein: CASSFSWTGGRSSYEQYF. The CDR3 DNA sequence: TGTGCCAGCAGCTTTAGCTGGACAGGGGGTCGTAGCTCCTACGAGCAGTACTTC.

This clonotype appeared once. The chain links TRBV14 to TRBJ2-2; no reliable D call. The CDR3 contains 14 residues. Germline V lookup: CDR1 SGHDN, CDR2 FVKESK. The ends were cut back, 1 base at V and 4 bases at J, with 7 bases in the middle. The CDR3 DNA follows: TGTGCCAGCAGCCAAGGGGGTCCCACCGGGGAGCTGTTTTTT. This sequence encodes CASSQGGPTGELFF.

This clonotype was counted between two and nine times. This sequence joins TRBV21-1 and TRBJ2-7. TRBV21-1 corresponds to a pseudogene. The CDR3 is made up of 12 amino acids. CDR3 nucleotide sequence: TGTGCCAGCAGCAAGGGGTTGAACGAGCAGTACTTC. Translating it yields CASSKGLNEQYF.

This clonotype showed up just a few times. CDR3 residues: CASSQARGFTDTQYF. In DNA, the CDR3 is TGCGCCAGCAGCCAAGCAAGGGGGTTCACAGATACGCAGTATTTT. The gene calls are TRBV4-3 and TRBJ2-3; tentatively, D is TRBD1 (6 bases). V lost 1 base and J lost 2, with 10 bases in between. This CDR3 spans 15 amino acids. CDR1 LGHNA and CDR2 YSLEER come from the germline V gene.

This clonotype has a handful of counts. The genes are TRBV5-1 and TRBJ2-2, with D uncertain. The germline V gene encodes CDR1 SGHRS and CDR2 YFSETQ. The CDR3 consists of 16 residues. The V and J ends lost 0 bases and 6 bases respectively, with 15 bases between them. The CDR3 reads CASSLVVSGPPGELFF. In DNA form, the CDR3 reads TGCGCCAGCAGCTTGGTGGTGTCTGGGCCCCCCGGGGAGCTGTTTTTT.

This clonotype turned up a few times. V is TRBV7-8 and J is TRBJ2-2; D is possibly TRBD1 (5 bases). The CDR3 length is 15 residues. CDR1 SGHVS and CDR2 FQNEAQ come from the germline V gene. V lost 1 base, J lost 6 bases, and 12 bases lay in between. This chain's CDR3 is CASSLDRPGAGELFF. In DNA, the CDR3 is TGTGCCAGCAGCTTAGACAGGCCCGGCGCCGGGGAGCTGTTTTTT. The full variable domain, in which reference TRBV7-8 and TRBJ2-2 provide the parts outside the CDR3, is GAGVSQSPRYKVAKRGQDVALRCDPISGHVSLFWYQQALGQGPEFLTYFQNEAQLDKSGLPSDRFFAERPEGSVSTLKIQRTQQEDSAVYLCASSLDRPGAGELFFGEGSRLTVL.

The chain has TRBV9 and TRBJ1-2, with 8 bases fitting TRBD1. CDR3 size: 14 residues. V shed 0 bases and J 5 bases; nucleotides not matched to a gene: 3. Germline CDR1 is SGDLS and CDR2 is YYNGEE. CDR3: CASSVAGGGYGYTF. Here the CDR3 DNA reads TGTGCCAGCAGCGTAGCAGGGGGCGGATATGGCTACACCTTC.

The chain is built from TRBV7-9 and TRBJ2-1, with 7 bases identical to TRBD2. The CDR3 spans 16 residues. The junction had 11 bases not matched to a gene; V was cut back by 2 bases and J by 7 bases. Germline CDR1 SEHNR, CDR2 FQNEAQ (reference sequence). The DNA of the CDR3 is TGTGCCAGCAGCTTACATGCGGGAGTAAGGGATAATGAGCAGTTCTTC. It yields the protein CASSLHAGVRDNEQFF.

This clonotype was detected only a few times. CDR3 DNA: TGTGCCAGCAGCCGGTTTGACTACGAGCAGTACTTC. Its protein is CASSRFDYEQYF. J is TRBJ2-7 and V is TRBV3-1; D uncertain. Germline V CDR1 and CDR2: LGHDT, YNNKEL (reference sequence). V gave up 4 bases and J gave up 3 bases, with 7 bases separating them. The CDR3 length is 12 residues.